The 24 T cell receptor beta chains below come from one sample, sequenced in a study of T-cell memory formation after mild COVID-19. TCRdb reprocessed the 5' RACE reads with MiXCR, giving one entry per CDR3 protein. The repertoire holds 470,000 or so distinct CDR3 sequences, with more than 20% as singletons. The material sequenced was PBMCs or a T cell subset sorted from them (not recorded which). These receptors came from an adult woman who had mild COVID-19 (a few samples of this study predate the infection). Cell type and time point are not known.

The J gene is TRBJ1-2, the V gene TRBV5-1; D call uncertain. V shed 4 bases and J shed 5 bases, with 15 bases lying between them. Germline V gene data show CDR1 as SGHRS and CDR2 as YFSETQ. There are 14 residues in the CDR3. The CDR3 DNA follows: TGCGCCAGCAGCCACGGAGGGAATTCTTATGGCTACACCTTC. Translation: CASSHGGNSYGYTF.

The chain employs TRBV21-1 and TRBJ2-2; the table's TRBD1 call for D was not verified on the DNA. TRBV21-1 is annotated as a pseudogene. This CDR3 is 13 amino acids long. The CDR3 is CASSDSEVGELFF. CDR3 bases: TGTGCCAGCAGCGACAGTGAGGTCGGGGAGCTGTTTTTT.

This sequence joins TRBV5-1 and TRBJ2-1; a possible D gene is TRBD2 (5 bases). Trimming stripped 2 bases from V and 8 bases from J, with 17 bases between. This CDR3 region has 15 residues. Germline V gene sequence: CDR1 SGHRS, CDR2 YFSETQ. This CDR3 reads CASSFRTAGEHEQFF. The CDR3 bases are TGCGCCAGCAGCTTTCGTACTGCCGGGGAGCATGAGCAGTTCTTC.

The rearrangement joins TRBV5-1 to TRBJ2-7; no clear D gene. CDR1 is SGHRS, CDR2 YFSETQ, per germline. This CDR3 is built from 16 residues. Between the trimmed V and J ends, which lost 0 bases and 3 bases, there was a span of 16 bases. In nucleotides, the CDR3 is TGCGCCAGCAGCTTGGAAGGATTAGATAGGTTCTACGAGCAGTACTTC. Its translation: CASSLEGLDRFYEQYF.

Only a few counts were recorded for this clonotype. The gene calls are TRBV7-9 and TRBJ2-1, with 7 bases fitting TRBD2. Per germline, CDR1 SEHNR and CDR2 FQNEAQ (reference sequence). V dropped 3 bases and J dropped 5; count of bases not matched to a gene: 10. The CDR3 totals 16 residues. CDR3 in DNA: TGTGCCAGCAGCTTGTCGGCCGGCGGGGGAGACAATGAGCAGTTCTTC. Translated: CASSLSAGGGDNEQFF.

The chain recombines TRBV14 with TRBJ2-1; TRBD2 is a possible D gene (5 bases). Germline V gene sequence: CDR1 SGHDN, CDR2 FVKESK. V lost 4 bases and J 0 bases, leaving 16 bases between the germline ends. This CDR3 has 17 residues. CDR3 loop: CASSPGGIPGSYNEQFF. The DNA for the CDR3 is TGTGCCAGCAGCCCAGGAGGTATACCGGGCTCCTACAATGAGCAGTTCTTC.

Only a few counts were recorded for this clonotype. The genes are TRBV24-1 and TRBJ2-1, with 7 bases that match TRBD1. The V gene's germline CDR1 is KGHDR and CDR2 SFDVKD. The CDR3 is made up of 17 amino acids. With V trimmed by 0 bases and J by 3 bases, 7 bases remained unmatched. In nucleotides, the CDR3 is TGTGCCACCAGTGATTTGCAAGGGGGCGGAAACTACAATGAGCAGTTCTTC. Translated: CATSDLQGGGNYNEQFF.

The CDR3 loop reads CASSLVRQGLNTEAFF. CDR3 in DNA: TGTGCCAGCAGCTTAGTGAGACAGGGTTTGAACACTGAAGCTTTCTTT. The chain uses TRBV7-8 and TRBJ1-1; 7 bases map to TRBD1. The CDR3 extends over 16 amino acids. From germline, CDR1 is SGHVS and CDR2 FQNEAQ. Trimming took 1 base from V and 0 from J; bases not matched to a gene: 5.

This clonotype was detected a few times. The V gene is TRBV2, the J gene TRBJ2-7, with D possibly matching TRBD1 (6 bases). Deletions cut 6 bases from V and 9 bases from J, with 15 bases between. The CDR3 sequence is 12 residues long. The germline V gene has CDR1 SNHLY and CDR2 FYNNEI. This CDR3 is CASRWGLRGQYF. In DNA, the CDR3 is TGTGCCAGCAGGTGGGGCCTCAGGGGGCAGTACTTC.

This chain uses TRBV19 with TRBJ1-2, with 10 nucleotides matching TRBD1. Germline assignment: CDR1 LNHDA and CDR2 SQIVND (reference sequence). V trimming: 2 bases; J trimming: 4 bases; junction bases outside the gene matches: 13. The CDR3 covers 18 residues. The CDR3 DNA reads TGTGCCAGTAGTATATTCACCGGGACAGGGGTTGTAAGCTATGGCTACACCTTC. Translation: CASSIFTGTGVVSYGYTF.

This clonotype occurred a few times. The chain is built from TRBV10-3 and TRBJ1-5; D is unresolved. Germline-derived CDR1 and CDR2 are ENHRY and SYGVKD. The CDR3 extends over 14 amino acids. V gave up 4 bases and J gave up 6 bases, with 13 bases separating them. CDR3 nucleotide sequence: TGTGCCATCAGTGGATCAATAGCCCTTCAGCCCCAGCATTTT. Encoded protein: CAISGSIALQPQHF.

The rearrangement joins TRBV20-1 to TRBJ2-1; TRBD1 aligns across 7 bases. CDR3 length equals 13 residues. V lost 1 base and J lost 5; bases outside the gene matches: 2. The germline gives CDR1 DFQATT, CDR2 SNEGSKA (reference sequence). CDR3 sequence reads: CSARVTGNNEQFF. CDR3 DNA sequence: TGCAGTGCTAGAGTGACAGGGAACAATGAGCAGTTCTTC.

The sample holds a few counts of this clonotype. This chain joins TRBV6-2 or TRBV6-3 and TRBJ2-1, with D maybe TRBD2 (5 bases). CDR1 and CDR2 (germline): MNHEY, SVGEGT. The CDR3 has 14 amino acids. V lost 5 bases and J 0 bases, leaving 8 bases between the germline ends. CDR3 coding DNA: TGTGCCAGCAGTGGGAGTAACTCCTACAATGAGCAGTTCTTC. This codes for CASSGSNSYNEQFF.

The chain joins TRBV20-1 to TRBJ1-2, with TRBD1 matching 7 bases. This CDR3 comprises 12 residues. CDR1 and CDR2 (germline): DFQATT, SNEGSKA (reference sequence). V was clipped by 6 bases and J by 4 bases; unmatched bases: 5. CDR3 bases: TGCAGTGCCCGACAGGGATCCTATGGCTACACCTTC. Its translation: CSARQGSYGYTF.

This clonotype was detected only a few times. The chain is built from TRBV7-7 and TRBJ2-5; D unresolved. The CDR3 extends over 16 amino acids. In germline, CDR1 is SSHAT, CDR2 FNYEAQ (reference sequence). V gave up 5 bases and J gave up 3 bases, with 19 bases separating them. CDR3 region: CASSPDQRLIEETQYF. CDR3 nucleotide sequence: TGTGCCAGCAGCCCCGACCAGCGCCTGATCGAAGAGACCCAGTACTTC.

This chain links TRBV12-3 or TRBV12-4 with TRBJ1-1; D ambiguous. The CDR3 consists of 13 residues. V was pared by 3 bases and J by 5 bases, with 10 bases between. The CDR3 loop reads CASSFPLGTEAFF. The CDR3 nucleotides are TGTGCCAGCAGTTTCCCCCTCGGGACTGAAGCTTTCTTT.

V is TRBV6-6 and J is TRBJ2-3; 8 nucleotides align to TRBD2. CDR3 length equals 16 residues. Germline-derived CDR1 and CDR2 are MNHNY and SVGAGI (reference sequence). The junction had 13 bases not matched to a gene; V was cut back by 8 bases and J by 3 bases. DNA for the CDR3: TGTGCCAGCCTATACGAAAGCGGGGGCCTAACAGATACGCAGTATTTT. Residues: CASLYESGGLTDTQYF.

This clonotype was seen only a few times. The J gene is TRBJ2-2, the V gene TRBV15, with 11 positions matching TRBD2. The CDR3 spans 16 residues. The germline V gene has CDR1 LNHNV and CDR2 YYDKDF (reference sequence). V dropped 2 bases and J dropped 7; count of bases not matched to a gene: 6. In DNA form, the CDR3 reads TGTGCCACCAGCAGAAGATCCGGGACTAGCGGCGGGGAGCTGTTTTTT. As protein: CATSRRSGTSGGELFF.

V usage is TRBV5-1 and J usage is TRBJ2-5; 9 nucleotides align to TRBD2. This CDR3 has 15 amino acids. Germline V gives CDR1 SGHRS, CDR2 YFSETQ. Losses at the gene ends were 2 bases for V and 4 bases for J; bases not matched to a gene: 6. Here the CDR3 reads CASSLPAGGRETQYF. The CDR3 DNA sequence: TGCGCCAGCAGCTTACCTGCGGGGGGGCGAGAGACCCAGTACTTC.

The CDR3 protein is CASRAGPTRLEFF. The DNA of the CDR3 is TGCGCCAGCAGGGCGGGTCCGACTAGGTTGGAGTTCTTC. The V gene is TRBV5-1, the J gene TRBJ2-1; D perhaps matches TRBD2 (6 bases). V was cut by 5 bases and J by 14 bases, with 20 bases left in between. CDR3 length: 13 residues. CDR1 and CDR2 from the germline V gene are SGHRS and YFSETQ.

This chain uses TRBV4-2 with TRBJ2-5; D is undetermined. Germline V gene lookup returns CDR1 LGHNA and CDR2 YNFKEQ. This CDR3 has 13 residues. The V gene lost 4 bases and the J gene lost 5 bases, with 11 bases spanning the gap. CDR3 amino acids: CASSPPSTETQYF. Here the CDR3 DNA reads TGTGCCAGCAGCCCACCATCAACGGAGACCCAGTACTTC.

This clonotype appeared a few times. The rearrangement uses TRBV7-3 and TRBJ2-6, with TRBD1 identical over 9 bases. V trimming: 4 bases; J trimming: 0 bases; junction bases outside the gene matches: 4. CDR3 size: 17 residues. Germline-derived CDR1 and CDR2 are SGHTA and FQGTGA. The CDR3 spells CASSSGTGTSGANVLTF. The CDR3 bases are TGTGCCAGCAGCTCCGGGACAGGGACCTCTGGGGCCAACGTCCTGACTTTC. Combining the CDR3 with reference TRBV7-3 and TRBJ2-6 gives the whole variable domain GAGVSQTPSNKVTEKGKYVELRCDPISGHTALYWYRQSLGQGPEFLIYFQGTGAADDSGLPNDRFFAVRPEGSVSTLKIQRTERGDSAVYLCASSSGTGTSGANVLTFGAGSRLTVL.

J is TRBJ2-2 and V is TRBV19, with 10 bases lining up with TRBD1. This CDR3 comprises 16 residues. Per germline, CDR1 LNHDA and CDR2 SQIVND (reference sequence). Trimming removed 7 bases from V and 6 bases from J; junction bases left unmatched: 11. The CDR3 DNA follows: TGTGCCAGTACTCCCGTCGGGGGGACAGGGGCCGGGGAGCTGTTTTTT. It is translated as CASTPVGGTGAGELFF.

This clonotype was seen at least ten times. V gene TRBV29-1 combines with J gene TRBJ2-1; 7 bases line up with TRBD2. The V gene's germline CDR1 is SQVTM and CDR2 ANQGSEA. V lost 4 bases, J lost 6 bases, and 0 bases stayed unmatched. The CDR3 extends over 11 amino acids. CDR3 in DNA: TGCAGCGTTGGACTAGCCAATGAGCAGTTCTTC. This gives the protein CSVGLANEQFF.